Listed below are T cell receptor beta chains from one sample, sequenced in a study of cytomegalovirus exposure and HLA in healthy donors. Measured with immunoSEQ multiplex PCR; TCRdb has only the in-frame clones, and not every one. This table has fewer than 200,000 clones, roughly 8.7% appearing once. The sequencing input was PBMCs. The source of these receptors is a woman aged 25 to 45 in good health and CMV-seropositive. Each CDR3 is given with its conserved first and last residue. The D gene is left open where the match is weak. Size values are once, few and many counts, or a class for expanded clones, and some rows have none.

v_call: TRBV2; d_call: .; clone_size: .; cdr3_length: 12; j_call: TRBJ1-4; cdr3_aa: CASQTRGGTLFF; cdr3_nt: TGTGCCAGCCAAACTCGGGGGGGAACCCTGTTTTTT
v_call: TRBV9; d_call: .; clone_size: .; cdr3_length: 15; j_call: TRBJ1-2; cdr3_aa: CASSLTGPFNYGYTF; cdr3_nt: TGTGCCAGCAGCCTCACAGGTCCTTTTAACTATGGCTACACCTTC
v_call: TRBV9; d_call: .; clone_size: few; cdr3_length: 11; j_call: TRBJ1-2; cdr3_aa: CASSVDPGPTF; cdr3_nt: TGTGCCAGCAGCGTAGATCCAGGGCCCACCTTC
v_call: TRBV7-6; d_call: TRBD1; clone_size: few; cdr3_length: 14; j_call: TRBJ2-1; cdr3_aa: CASSLDRGYNEQFF; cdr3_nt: TGTGCCAGCAGCTTAGACAGGGGCTACAATGAGCAGTTCTTC
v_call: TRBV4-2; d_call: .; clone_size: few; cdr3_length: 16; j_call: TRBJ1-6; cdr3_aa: CASSQGALFLGSPLHF; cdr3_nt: TGTGCCAGCAGCCAAGGGGCCCTCTTTCTGGGTTCACCCCTCCACTTT
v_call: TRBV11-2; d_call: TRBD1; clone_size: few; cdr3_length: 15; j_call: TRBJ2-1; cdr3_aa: CASSWDRDGYNEQFF; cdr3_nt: TGTGCCAGCAGCTGGGACAGGGATGGCTACAATGAGCAGTTCTTC
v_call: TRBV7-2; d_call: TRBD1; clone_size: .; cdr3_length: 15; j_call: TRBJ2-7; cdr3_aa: CASSTTRTGTYEQYF; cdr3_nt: TGTGCCAGCAGCACAACCCGGACAGGGACCTACGAGCAGTACTTC
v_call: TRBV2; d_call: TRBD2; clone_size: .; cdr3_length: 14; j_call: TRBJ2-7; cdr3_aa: CASNPSPGGDEQYF; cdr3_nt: TGTGCCAGCAACCCGAGCCCGGGAGGTGACGAGCAGTACTTC
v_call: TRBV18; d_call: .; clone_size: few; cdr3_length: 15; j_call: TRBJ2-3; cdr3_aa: CASSPSGVSTDTQYF; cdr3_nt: TGTGCCAGCTCACCATCCGGGGTCAGCACAGATACGCAGTATTTT
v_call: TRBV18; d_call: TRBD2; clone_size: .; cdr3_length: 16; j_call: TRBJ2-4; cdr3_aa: CASSPRTSGFKNIQYF; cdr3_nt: TGTGCCAGCTCACCACGGACTAGCGGGTTCAAAAACATTCAGTACTTC
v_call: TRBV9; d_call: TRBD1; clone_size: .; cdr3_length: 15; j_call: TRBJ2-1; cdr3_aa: CASSPRTGGYNEQFF; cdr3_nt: TGTGCCAGCAGCCCCAGGACAGGGGGGTACAATGAGCAGTTCTTC
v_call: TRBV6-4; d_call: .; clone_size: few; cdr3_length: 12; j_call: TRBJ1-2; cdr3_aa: CASSENGYGYTF; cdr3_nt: TGTGCCAGCAGTGAAAACGGCTATGGCTACACCTTC
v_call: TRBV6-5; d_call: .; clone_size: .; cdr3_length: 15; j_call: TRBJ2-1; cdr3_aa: CASSYSGGKVYEQFF; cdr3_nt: TGTGCCAGCAGTTACTCGGGGGGTAAGGTATATGAGCAGTTCTTC
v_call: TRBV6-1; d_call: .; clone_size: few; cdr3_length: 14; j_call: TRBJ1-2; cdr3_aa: CASSEYPQGYGYTF; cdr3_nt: TGTGCCAGCAGTGAATATCCCCAGGGCTATGGCTACACCTTC
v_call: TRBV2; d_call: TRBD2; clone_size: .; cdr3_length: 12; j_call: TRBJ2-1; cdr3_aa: CASTSGKQGQFF; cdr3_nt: TGTGCCAGCACTAGCGGGAAACAAGGGCAGTTCTTC
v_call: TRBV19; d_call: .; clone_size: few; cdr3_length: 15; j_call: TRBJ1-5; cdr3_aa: CASSIEVGSNQPQHF; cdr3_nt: TGTGCCAGTAGTATCGAGGTAGGAAGCAATCAGCCCCAGCATTTT
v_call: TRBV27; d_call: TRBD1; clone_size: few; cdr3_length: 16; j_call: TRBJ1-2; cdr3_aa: CASSRAPGQIGYGYTF; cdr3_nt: TGTGCCAGCAGTAGGGCTCCGGGACAGATCGGCTATGGCTACACCTTC
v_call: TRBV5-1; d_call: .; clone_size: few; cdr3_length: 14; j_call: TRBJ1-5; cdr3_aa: CASSLRGGDQPQHF; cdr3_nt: TGCGCCAGCAGCTTACGTGGCGGTGACCAGCCCCAGCATTTT
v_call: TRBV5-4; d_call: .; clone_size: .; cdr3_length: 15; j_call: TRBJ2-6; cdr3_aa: CASRPPGTGANVLTF; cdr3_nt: TGTGCCAGCAGACCGCCAGGAACTGGGGCCAACGTCCTGACTTTC
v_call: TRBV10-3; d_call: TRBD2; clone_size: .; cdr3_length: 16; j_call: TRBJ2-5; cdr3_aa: CAIGGLAGPPGETQYF; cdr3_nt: TGTGCCATCGGGGGACTAGCGGGCCCCCCGGGAGAGACCCAGTACTTC
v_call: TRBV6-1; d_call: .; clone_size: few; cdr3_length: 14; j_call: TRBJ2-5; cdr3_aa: CASSWGGTQETQYF; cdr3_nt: TGTGCCAGCAGCTGGGGAGGGACACAAGAGACCCAGTACTTC
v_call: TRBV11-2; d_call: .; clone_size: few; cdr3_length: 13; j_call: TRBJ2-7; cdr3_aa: CASSSDPTYEQYF; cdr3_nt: TGTGCCAGCAGCTCAGATCCTACCTACGAGCAGTACTTC
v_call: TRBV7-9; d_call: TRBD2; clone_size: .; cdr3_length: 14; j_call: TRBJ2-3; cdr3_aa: CASSLALGGDTQYF; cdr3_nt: TGTGCCAGCAGCTTAGCGCTGGGGGGGGATACGCAGTATTTT
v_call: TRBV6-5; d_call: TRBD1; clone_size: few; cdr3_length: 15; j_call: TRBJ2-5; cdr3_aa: CASTSGQGRLETQYF; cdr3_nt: TGTGCCAGCACCTCCGGACAGGGGAGGTTGGAGACCCAGTACTTC
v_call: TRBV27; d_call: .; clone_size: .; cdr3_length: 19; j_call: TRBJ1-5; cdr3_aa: CASRLNLLGQPYSNQPQHF; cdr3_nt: TGTGCCAGCAGACTCAACCTACTAGGGCAGCCTTATAGCAATCAGCCCCAGCATTTT
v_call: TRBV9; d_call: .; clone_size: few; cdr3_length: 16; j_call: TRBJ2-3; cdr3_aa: CASSVRTASSTDTQYF; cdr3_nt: TGTGCCAGCAGCGTCCGGACAGCGTCTAGCACAGATACGCAGTATTTT
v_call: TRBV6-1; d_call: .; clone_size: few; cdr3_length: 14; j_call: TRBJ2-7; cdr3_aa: CASSEASNGYEQYF; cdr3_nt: TGTGCCAGCAGTGAAGCTTCTAACGGCTACGAGCAGTACTTC
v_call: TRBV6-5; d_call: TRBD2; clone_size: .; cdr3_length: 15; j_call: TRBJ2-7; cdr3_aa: CASSYSAGVDSEQYF; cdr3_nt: TGTGCCAGCAGTTACTCAGCGGGAGTCGATTCCGAGCAGTACTTC
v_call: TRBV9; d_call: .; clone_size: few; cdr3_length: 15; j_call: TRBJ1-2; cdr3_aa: CASSVASRVDYGYTF; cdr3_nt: TGTGCCAGCAGCGTAGCCTCCAGGGTTGACTATGGCTACACCTTC
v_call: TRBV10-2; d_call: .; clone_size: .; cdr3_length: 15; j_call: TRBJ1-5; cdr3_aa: CASSEDGQQNQPQHF; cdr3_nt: TGCGCCAGCAGTGAAGATGGGCAGCAAAATCAGCCCCAGCATTTT
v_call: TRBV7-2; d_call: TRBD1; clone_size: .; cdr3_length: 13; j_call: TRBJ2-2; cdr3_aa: CASSNRGVGELFF; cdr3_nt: TGTGCCAGCAGTAACAGGGGGGTCGGGGAGCTGTTTTTT
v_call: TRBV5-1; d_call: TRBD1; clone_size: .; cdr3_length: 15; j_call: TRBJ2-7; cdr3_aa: CASSQLTGRPYEQYF; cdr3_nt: TGCGCCAGCAGCCAGTTGACAGGGCGACCGTACGAGCAGTACTTC
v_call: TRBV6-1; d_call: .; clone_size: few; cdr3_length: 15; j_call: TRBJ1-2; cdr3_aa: CASSEDVRTNYGYTF; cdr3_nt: TGTGCCAGCAGTGAAGATGTCAGAACTAACTATGGCTACACCTTC
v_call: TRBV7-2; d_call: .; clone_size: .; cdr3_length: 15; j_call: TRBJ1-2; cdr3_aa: CASSFVGGDFPGYTF; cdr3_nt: TGTGCCAGCAGCTTTGTTGGAGGCGATTTTCCTGGCTACACCTTC
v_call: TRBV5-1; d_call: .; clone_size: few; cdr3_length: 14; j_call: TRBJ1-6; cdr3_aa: CASSLPGTNSPLHF; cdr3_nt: TGCGCCAGCAGCCTCCCGGGGACAAATTCACCCCTCCACTTT
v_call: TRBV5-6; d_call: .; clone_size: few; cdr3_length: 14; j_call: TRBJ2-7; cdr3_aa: CASSSLYNTYEQYF; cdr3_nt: TGTGCCAGCAGCTCCCTGTACAATACCTACGAGCAGTACTTC
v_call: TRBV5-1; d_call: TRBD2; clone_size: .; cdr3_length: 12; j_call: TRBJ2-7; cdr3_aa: CASSIAGYEQYF; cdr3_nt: TGCGCCAGCTCCATAGCGGGGTACGAGCAGTACTTC
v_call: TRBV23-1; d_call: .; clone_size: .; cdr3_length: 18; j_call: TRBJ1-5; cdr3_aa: CASSQSWQGLDSNQPQHF; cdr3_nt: TGCGCCAGCAGTCAATCGTGGCAGGGACTCGATAGCAATCAGCCCCAGCATTTT
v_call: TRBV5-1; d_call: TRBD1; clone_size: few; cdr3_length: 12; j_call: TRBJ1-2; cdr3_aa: CASSLDRDGYTF; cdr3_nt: TGCGCCAGCAGCCTCGACAGGGATGGCTACACCTTC
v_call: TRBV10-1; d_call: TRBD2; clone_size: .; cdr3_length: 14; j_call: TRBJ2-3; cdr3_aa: CASSEGSGRDTQYF; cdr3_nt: TGCGCCAGCAGTGAGGGTAGCGGGAGAGATACGCAGTATTTT